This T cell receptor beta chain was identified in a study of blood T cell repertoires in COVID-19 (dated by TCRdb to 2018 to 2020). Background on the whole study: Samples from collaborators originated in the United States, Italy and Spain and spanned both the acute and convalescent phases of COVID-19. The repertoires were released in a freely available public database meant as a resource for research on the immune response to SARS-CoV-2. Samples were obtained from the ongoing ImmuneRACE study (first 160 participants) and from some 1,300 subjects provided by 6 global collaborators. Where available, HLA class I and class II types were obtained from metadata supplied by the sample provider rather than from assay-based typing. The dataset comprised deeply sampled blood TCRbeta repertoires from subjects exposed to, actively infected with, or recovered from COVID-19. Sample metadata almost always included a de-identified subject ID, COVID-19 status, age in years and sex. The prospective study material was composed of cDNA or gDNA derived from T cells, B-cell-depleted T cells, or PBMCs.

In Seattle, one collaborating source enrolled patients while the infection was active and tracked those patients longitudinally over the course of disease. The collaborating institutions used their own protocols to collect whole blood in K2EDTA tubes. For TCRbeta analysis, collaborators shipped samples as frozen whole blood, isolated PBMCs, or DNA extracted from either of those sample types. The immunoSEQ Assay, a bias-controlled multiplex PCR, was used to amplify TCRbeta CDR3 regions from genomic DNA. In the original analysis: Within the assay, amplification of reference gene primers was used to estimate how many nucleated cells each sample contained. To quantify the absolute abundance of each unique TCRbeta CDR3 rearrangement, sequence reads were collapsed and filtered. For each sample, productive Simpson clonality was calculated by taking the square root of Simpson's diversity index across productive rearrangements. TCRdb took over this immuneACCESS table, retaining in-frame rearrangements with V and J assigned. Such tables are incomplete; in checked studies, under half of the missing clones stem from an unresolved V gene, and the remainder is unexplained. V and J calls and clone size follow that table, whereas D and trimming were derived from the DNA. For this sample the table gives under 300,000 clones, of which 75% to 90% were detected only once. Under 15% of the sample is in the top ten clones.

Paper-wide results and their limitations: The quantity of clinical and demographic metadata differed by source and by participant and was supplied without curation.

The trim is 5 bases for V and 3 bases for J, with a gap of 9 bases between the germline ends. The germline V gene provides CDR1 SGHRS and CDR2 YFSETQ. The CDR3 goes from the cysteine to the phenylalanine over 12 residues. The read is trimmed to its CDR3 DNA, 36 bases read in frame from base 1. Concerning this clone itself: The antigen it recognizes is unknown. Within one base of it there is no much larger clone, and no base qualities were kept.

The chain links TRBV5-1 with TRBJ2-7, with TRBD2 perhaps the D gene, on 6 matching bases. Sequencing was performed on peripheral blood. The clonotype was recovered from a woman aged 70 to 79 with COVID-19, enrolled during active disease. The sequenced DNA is TGCGCCAGCAGGTCCGGGGGCTACGAGCAGTACTTC. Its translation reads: CASRSGGYEQYF.